This is a list of T cell receptor beta chains from one sample in a study of memory CD4+ T cells and cytomegalovirus serostatus. Some clones are missing from TCRdb's copy, which holds only in-frame ones; the method was immunoSEQ multiplex PCR. In the table there are some 65,000 clones, 80% of which are singletons. Sequencing was carried out using memory CD4+ T cells from blood. These receptors were taken from an adult in good health and CMV-seronegative. Some clones in this sample may be carry-over from other donors' samples. Each CDR3 is given with its conserved first and last residue. D genes are given only for firm matches. Some rows mark clone size as missing; the rest say once, few, many or name a class of expanded clone.

DNA: TGTGCCAGCAGGGGGGGTGAAAAACTGTTTTTT
CDR3: CASRGGEKLFF
D: NA
V: TRBV6-5
J: TRBJ1-4
size: NA

DNA: TGTGCCAGCGGGACAAGACAAGAGACCCAGTACTTC
CDR3: CASGTRQETQYF
D: NA
V: TRBV2
J: TRBJ2-5
size: NA

DNA: TGTGCCAGCAGTGAAGGGGCCTCGAGCTCCTATAATTCACCCCTCCACTTT
CDR3: CASSEGASSSYNSPLHF
D: NA
V: TRBV2
J: TRBJ1-6
size: NA

DNA: TGTGCCAGCAGTTTATTCGGGCGGGTTTCCGACACTGAAGCTTTCTTT
CDR3: CASSLFGRVSDTEAFF
D: NA
V: TRBV28
J: TRBJ1-1
size: NA

DNA: TGTGCCACCAGCAGAGATCCTCGCAATACAGGGAATGAGCAGTTCTTC
CDR3: CATSRDPRNTGNEQFF
D: NA
V: TRBV15
J: TRBJ2-1
size: NA

DNA: TGTGCCAGCAGTTTGCGGCCGGGACTAGCGGTCCACAATGAGCAGTTCTTC
CDR3: CASSLRPGLAVHNEQFF
D: TRBD2
V: TRBV27
J: TRBJ2-1
size: NA

DNA: TGTGCCAGCAGCGGACAGGGCGCCTCCGATGAAAAACTGTTTTTT
CDR3: CASSGQGASDEKLFF
D: TRBD1
V: TRBV6-6
J: TRBJ1-4
size: once

DNA: TGTGCCAGCAGCCTTAACGCGGAGACCCAGTACTTC
CDR3: CASSLNAETQYF
D: NA
V: TRBV7-2
J: TRBJ2-5
size: NA

DNA: TGTGCCAGCAGCTTGATTAGCTCTGGAAACACCATATATTTT
CDR3: CASSLISSGNTIYF
D: NA
V: TRBV5-6
J: TRBJ1-3
size: NA

DNA: TGTGCCAGCAGTGTGACGGACGCTAACTATGGCTACACCTTC
CDR3: CASSVTDANYGYTF
D: NA
V: TRBV2
J: TRBJ1-2
size: NA

DNA: TGTGCCAGCTCACTACAACCGGGACAGGGGAAAACCTACACCTTC
CDR3: CASSLQPGQGKTYTF
D: TRBD1
V: TRBV18
J: TRBJ1-2
size: NA

DNA: TGTGCCAGCAGCAAGACAGGAGCAGAGACCCAGTACTTC
CDR3: CASSKTGAETQYF
D: NA
V: TRBV5-6
J: TRBJ2-5
size: NA

DNA: TGCGCCAGCAGCCGCTTGGCCTCCTACAATGAGCAGTTCTTC
CDR3: CASSRLASYNEQFF
D: NA
V: TRBV5-1
J: TRBJ2-1
size: NA

DNA: TGTGCCAGCAGTTACGCGGGCCGAGGGGGTTTTGAGCAGTACTTC
CDR3: CASSYAGRGGFEQYF
D: NA
V: TRBV6-5
J: TRBJ2-7
size: NA

DNA: TGTGCCAGCAGCTCCCGGTCCGAGAACACTGAAGCTTTCTTT
CDR3: CASSSRSENTEAFF
D: NA
V: TRBV5-4
J: TRBJ1-1
size: NA

DNA: TGTGCAACTGACCGGGCCCCCGAGTTCTTC
CDR3: CATDRAPEFF
D: NA
V: TRBV7-9
J: TRBJ2-1
size: NA

DNA: TGTGCCAGCTCACCGCCTCAGGGTGGAGGCCAGCCCCAGCATTTT
CDR3: CASSPPQGGGQPQHF
D: NA
V: TRBV18
J: TRBJ1-5
size: NA